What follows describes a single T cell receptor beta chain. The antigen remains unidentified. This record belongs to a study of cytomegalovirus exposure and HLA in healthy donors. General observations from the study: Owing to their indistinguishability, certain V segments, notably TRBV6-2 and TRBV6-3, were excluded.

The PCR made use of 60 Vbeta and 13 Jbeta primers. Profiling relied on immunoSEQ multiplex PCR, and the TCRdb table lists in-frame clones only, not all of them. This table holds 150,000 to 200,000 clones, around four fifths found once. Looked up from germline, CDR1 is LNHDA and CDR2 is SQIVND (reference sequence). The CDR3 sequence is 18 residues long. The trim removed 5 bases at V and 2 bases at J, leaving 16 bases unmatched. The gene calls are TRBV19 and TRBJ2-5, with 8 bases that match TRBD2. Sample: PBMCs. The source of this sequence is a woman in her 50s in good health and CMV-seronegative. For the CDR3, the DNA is TGTGCCAGTAGTGACCGCGGGGGGATTAGATTCATACAAGAGACCCAGTACTTC. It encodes CASSDRGGIRFIQETQYF.